This TCR beta chain was found in a study of cytomegalovirus exposure and HLA in healthy donors. TCRdb keeps only in-frame clones here, not all; method: immunoSEQ multiplex PCR. The sample has 150,000 to 200,000 clones, 80% to 90% seen once. The study's findings and limits: The study put 150 or so TCR beta chains on its list as cytomegalovirus-associated. A subsequent analysis found that TCR clusters from the first cohort also tended to co-occur in the 130 or so validation repertoires, with approximately 95% of cluster scores above 0. Researchers reported that a few CMV-associated chains were confirmed in vitro as CMV antigen-specific.

As to this clone: Antigen unknown.

CDR1 is SNHLY and CDR2 is FYNNEI in the germline V gene. J was trimmed by 6 bases and V by 5 bases; bases with no gene match: 9. The CDR3 extends over 15 amino acids. Sequencing was carried out using PBMCs. V usage is TRBV2 and J usage is TRBJ2-1, with TRBD1 matching 8 bases. This clonotype was obtained from a woman younger than 35 in good health and CMV-seronegative. The CDR3 coding sequence is TGTGCCAGCAGTCCCGGGACAGGTCTGACCAATGAGCAGTTCTTC. Translation: CASSPGTGLTNEQFF.